This entry lists 23 T cell receptor beta chains sequenced from one sample in a study of low-dose radiotherapy and immunotherapy resistance in tumors. TCRs underwent 15 to 25 PCR cycles of amplification with a constant-region primer and V-primer adapter. Each CDR3 protein gets one entry after TCRdb re-called the reads with MiXCR. The sample lists approximately 52,000 distinct CDR3 sequences; approximately 33% were seen once. Time point: after trial treatment. Noted treatment: LDRT plus nivolumab, ipilimumab, low-dose cyclophosphamide and aspirin (RACIN trial). The sample here was PBMCs, taken after low-dose radiotherapy plus immunotherapy. The receptors were sampled from a male donor with rectosigmoid adenocarcinoma.

This clonotype was seen at least ten times. The V gene is TRBV6-6, the J gene TRBJ2-1; D possibly matches TRBD1 or TRBD2 (5 bases each). The germline V gene encodes CDR1 MNHNY and CDR2 SVGAGI (reference sequence). The CDR3 totals 12 residues. Trimming stripped 7 bases from V and 8 bases from J, with 12 bases between. The DNA of the CDR3 is TGTGCCAGCATGGGGGTGAGCGATGAGCAGTTCTTC. Translating gives CASMGVSDEQFF.

The table lists this clonotype with many counts. The rearrangement links TRBV12-3 or TRBV12-4 to TRBJ2-3, with 8 positions matching TRBD2. V was pared by 4 bases and J by 6 bases, with 9 bases of the junction left unmatched. The CDR3 loop spans 15 amino acids. CDR3 amino acids: CASSSERGGLDTQYF. Written as DNA, the CDR3 is TGTGCCAGCAGTTCTGAACGGGGGGGCCTGGATACGCAGTATTTT.

In regard to this clonotype: One end of the junction does not line up with germline, which may come from a read error. This chain connects TRBV7-7 to TRBJ2-2, with TRBD1 identical over 8 bases. The CDR3 covers 17 residues. Germline V gene lookup returns CDR1 SSHAT and CDR2 FNYEAQ (reference sequence). CDR3 bases: TGTGCTAGCAGCCAAGACAGGGGTTTTCGAGGCTCCGGGGAGCTGTTTTTT. It yields the protein CASSQDRGFRGSGELFF.

At least ten counts were recorded for this clonotype. The V call is TRBV9, the J call TRBJ2-7, with 7 bases that match TRBD2. The CDR3 consists of 14 residues. J lost 3 bases, V lost 6 bases, and 9 bases had no gene match. The germline CDR1 and CDR2 sequences are SGDLS and YYNGEE. The CDR3, as DNA: TGTGCCAGCACGGCGGGAGAGAGGGACTACGAGCAGTACTTC. Protein product: CASTAGERDYEQYF.

The chain employs TRBV3-1 and TRBJ1-1; D is possibly TRBD1 (6 bases). CDR1 LGHDT and CDR2 YNNKEL come from the germline V gene (reference sequence). CDR3 length: 12 amino acids. V gave up 3 bases and J gave up 11 bases, with 13 bases separating them. CDR3 amino acids: CASSQSGTNAFF. The CDR3 region has the DNA TGTGCCAGCAGCCAGAGCGGGACAAATGCTTTCTTT.

The CDR3 protein is CASSEGKNGGYTF. In DNA form, the CDR3 reads TGTGCCAGCAGTGAGGGTAAAAATGGAGGCTACACCTTC. The chain employs TRBV28 and TRBJ1-2, with unresolved D. Germline values: CDR1 MDHEN, CDR2 SYDVKM. V was clipped by 5 bases and J by 8 bases, with 15 bases between them. The CDR3 has 13 residues.

About this clonotype: A read error may account for a junction end that differs from germline. The chain uses TRBV18 and TRBJ1-1; D unclear. This CDR3 has 15 residues. Germline values: CDR1 KGHSH, CDR2 LQKENI. The CDR3 here is CASSPGRQEIAEALF. DNA of the CDR3: TGTGCCAGCTCACCAGGACGGCAGGAAATCGCTGAAGCTTTGTTT.

A few counts support this clonotype. The chain employs TRBV28 and TRBJ2-1; D perhaps matches TRBD1 (6 bases). This CDR3 comprises 13 residues. The germline CDR1 and CDR2 sequences are MDHEN and SYDVKM. The V and J ends lost 7 bases and 2 bases respectively, with 9 bases between them. The CDR3 DNA is TGTGCCAGCAACCCAGGGGCCTACAATGAGCAGTTCTTC. This translates into CASNPGAYNEQFF.

The genes are TRBV30 and TRBJ1-1, with unresolved D. The CDR3 extends over 12 amino acids. V gave up 4 bases and J gave up 1 base, with 7 bases separating them. Germline lookup yields CDR1 GTSNPN and CDR2 SVGIG (reference sequence). The CDR3 sequence: CAWTNRNTEAFF. CDR3 sequence (DNA): TGTGCCTGGACAAATCGGAACACTGAAGCTTTCTTT. Using reference TRBV30 and TRBJ1-1 for the parts outside the CDR3, the full variable domain is SQTIHQWPATLVQPVGSPLSLECTVEGTSNPNLYWYRQAAGRGLQLLFYSVGIGQISSEVPQNLSASRPQDRQFILSSKKLLLSDSGFYLCAWTNRNTEAFFGQGTRLTVV.

This clonotype was seen at least ten times. Here the CDR3 DNA reads TGTGCCAGTAGTATCCACAGGGACACCGGGGAGCTGTTTTTT. It yields the protein CASSIHRDTGELFF. V is TRBV19 and J is TRBJ2-2; D may be TRBD1 (6 bases). Between the trimmed V and J ends, which lost 3 bases and 3 bases, there was a span of 8 bases. The germline CDR1 and CDR2 sequences are LNHDA and SQIVND (reference sequence). This CDR3 contains 14 residues.

There are a few counts of this clonotype. The DNA for the CDR3 is TGTGCCAGCTCACCACCTGGGGACGGCGAGCAGTACTTC. Encoded protein: CASSPPGDGEQYF. The genes are TRBV18 and TRBJ2-7; D is possibly TRBD1 or TRBD2 (5 bases each). Germline V gene sequence: CDR1 KGHSH, CDR2 LQKENI. This CDR3 is built from 13 residues. V was clipped by 0 bases and J by 6 bases, with 9 bases between them.

This clonotype was recorded at least ten times. The CDR3 DNA sequence: TGTGCCAGCAGTGAATCGGTGGGACCTAGCGGGGATACGCAGTATTTT. This sequence encodes CASSESVGPSGDTQYF. The chain has TRBV25-1 and TRBJ2-3; 8 positions agree with TRBD2. In germline, CDR1 is MGHDK, CDR2 SYGVNS. The CDR3 extends over 16 amino acids. Trimming took 1 base from V and 6 from J; bases not matched to a gene: 9.

This clonotype was observed at least ten times. The chain joins TRBV4-1 to TRBJ2-4, with TRBD1 matching 7 bases. CDR1 is MGHRA, CDR2 YSYEKL, per germline. The CDR3 is 15 residues long. Germline trimming cut 1 base from V and 8 bases from J; bases unmatched to any gene: 8. In nucleotides, the CDR3 is TGCGCCAGCAGCCAAGCCAGGGGACAGACGGACATTCAGTACTTC. This encodes CASSQARGQTDIQYF.

On this clonotype: A read error likely explains this, since a far larger clone differs by one base. The V gene is TRBV13, the J gene TRBJ2-3, with D hard to call. The length of the CDR3 is 14 residues. V was shortened by 4 bases and J by 6 bases, with 14 bases between the two germline ends. Germline assignment: CDR1 PRHDT and CDR2 FYEKMQ (reference sequence). The CDR3 DNA reads as TGTGCCAGCAGCTCAGGTTACCAAAGCGATACGCAGTATTTT. Amino acids: CASSSGYQSDTQYF.

This clonotype has at least ten counts. The chain has TRBV7-9 and TRBJ1-1, with unresolved D. Per germline, CDR1 SEHNR and CDR2 FQNEAQ (reference sequence). This CDR3 is 13 amino acids long. V lost 6 bases to trimming and J lost 2 bases, with 10 bases between them. The CDR3 here is CASSTHYNTEAFF. The CDR3 coding sequence is TGTGCCAGCAGTACTCATTATAACACTGAAGCTTTCTTT.

This clonotype has ten or more counts. The chain links TRBV29-1 to TRBJ2-2; D ambiguous. CDR3 length: 12 amino acids. V was pared by 4 bases and J by 3 bases, with 6 bases between. The germline gives CDR1 SQVTM, CDR2 ANQGSEA. The CDR3 spells CSVGSDTGELFF. In DNA, the CDR3 is TGCAGCGTTGGAAGTGACACCGGGGAGCTGTTTTTT.

Concerning this clonotype: A far larger clone is just one base off, so this is likely a read error. This chain connects TRBV7-4 to TRBJ1-5; 7 nucleotides line up with TRBD1. The V gene end was trimmed by 4 bases and the J gene end by 9 bases; junction bases not matched to a gene: 9. The CDR3 has 14 amino acids. The germline CDR1 and CDR2 sequences are SGHVT and SQSDAQ. The CDR3 DNA sequence: TGTGCCAGCAGCTCTACAGGGGAATTTCGGCCCCAGCATTTT. It encodes CASSSTGEFRPQHF.

Points on this clonotype: This may come from a read error, since a much larger clone is one base off. The chain employs TRBV9 and TRBJ2-7, with D hard to call. This CDR3 comprises 15 residues. The V gene's germline CDR1 is SGDLS and CDR2 YYNGEE. The CDR3 spells CASSVSAGNSCEQYF. CDR3 DNA: TGTGCCAGCAGCGTATCGGCAGGAAACTCCTGCGAGCAGTACTTC.

This clonotype was observed a single time. A single base is all that separates this from a far larger clone, so a read error is likely. DNA of the CDR3: TGTGTCAGCGCCCCCCCCGTCTCTGGGGCCAACGTCCTGACTTTC. Its protein is CVSAPPVSGANVLTF. The rearrangement uses TRBV6-8 and TRBJ2-6; D gene unclear. This CDR3 spans 15 amino acids. The germline gives CDR1 MNHGY, CDR2 SAAAGT.

This clonotype was recorded many times. The chain combines TRBV20-1 with TRBJ2-7; D uncertain. The V end was cut by 3 bases, the J end by 4 bases, with 13 bases between. The V gene's germline CDR1 is DFQATT and CDR2 SNEGSKA (reference sequence). This CDR3 spans 13 amino acids. The DNA for the CDR3 is TGCAGTGCTAGGAAGACCGACCCTTACGAGCAGTACTTC. It yields the protein CSARKTDPYEQYF.

This clonotype was picked up one time. The V gene is TRBV28, the J gene TRBJ2-1, with TRBD1 matching 7 bases. Germline CDR1 reads MDHEN; CDR2 reads SYDVKM. V was clipped by 3 bases and J by 4 bases; unmatched bases: 9. This CDR3 is built from 16 residues. The CDR3 region has the DNA TGTGCCAGCAGTTTTTACGGGGACAGATTATACAATGAGCAGTTCTTC. Amino acid sequence: CASSFYGDRLYNEQFF.

This clonotype was found once. This sequence joins TRBV4-1 and TRBJ2-3, with TRBD2 matching over 14 bases. The CDR3 sequence is 19 residues long. Germline V gene data show CDR1 as MGHRA and CDR2 as YSYEKL. The V segment lost 0 bases and the J segment 0 bases; nucleotides outside the gene matches: 5. The CDR3 reads CASSQDGTSGGLSTDTQYF. CDR3 DNA: TGCGCCAGCAGCCAAGATGGGACTAGCGGGGGCCTTAGCACAGATACGCAGTATTTT.

This clonotype was counted a single time. CDR3 sequence (DNA): TGTGCCAGCAGCTTAGAAGGTCGCGGTGAGCAGTTCTTC. The encoded protein is CASSLEGRGEQFF. The rearrangement uses TRBV7-9 and TRBJ2-1; no clear D. CDR1 and CDR2 (germline): SEHNR, FQNEAQ (reference sequence). The CDR3 loop spans 13 amino acids. V lost 1 base and J 9 bases, leaving 10 bases between the germline ends. The entire variable domain, with the rest obtained from reference TRBV7-9 and TRBJ2-1, is as follows: DTGVSQNPRHKITKRGQNVTFRCDPISEHNRLYWYRQTLGQGPEFLTYFQNEAQLEKSRLLSDRFSAERPKGSFSTLEIQRTEQGDSAMYLCASSLEGRGEQFFGPGTRLTVL.